The clone carrying this TCR beta chain was seen many times. The data were taken from a study of glioma-infiltrating T cells. TCR alpha and beta CDR3 regions were amplified from RNA using iRepertoire nested multiplex PCR. MiXCR, applied by TCRdb to the multiplex PCR reads, yields one record per CDR3 protein. The data hold fewer than 250,000 distinct CDR3 sequences, with about 31% observed a single time. CDR1 and CDR2 from the germline V gene are LNHDA and SQIVND (reference sequence). The CDR3 spans 15 residues. Between the trimmed V and J ends, which lost 7 bases and 0 bases, there was a span of 13 bases.

The receptor comes from a human donor with low-grade glioma or glioblastoma, undergoing nonglioma brain surgery, or in good health (not recorded which). Sequenced sample: glioma tissue, nonneoplastic brain tissue, or PBMCs (not recorded which). This sequence joins TRBV19 and TRBJ1-5; D not resolved. CDR3: CASIAHPDSNQPQHF. The DNA of the CDR3 is TGTGCCAGTATCGCCCACCCAGATAGCAATCAGCCCCAGCATTTT. Supplemented by reference TRBV19 and TRBJ1-5, the full variable domain reads DGGITQSPKYLFRKEGQNVTLSCEQNLNHDAMYWYRQDPGQGLRLIYYSQIVNDFQKGDIAEGYSVSREKKESFPLTVTSAQKNPTAFYLCASIAHPDSNQPQHFGDGTRLSIL.